The 17 T cell receptor beta chains below all came from one sample that was sequenced in a study of T cell changes during pregnancy in multiple sclerosis. TCRdb's copy holds only in-frame clones and misses some; the assay was immunoSEQ multiplex PCR. This table has about 77,000 clones, around nine tenths appearing once. The starting material was peripheral blood, obtained before pregnancy. These receptors all stem from a female donor with multiple sclerosis, enrolled in a pregnancy study.

V is TRBV15 and J is TRBJ1-5; possible D gene TRBD1, 5 bases. The CDR3 extends over 16 amino acids. Looked up from germline, CDR1 is LNHNV and CDR2 is YYDKDF (reference sequence). Trimming pared 0 bases from V and 0 bases from J, leaving 9 bases between. The CDR3 coding sequence is TGTGCCACCAGCAGAGATCAACAGGCTAGCAATCAGCCCCAGCATTTT. Protein: CATSRDQQASNQPQHF.

The chain has TRBV6-5 and TRBJ1-2; 7 bases match TRBD1. Germline V lookup: CDR1 MNHEY, CDR2 SVGAGI. The CDR3 length is 14 residues. The J segment lost 11 bases and the V segment lost 7 bases, leaving 16 bases of the junction unmatched. CDR3 coding DNA: TGTGCCAGCAACCCCTCGGCCGACAGGGAAGTATACACCTTC. It yields the protein CASNPSADREVYTF.

V is TRBV7-2 and J is TRBJ2-1, with 9 bases aligning to TRBD2. Per the germline V gene, CDR1 is SGHTA and CDR2 is FQGNSA. The CDR3 spans 14 residues. Trimming removed 8 bases from V and 10 bases from J; junction bases left unmatched: 12. CDR3 nucleotide sequence: TGTGCCAGCGGCAAGGCTGTAGCGGGGGACGAGCAGTTCTTC. It encodes CASGKAVAGDEQFF.

V usage is TRBV5-4 and J usage is TRBJ2-3; weak D call: TRBD2 (6 bases). This CDR3 is built from 16 residues. Trimming took 0 bases from V and 6 from J, leaving 17 bases between them. CDR1 and CDR2 (germline): SGHNT, YYREEE (reference sequence). The chain's CDR3 is CASSLAGAGGLDTQYF. CDR3 in DNA: TGTGCCAGCAGCTTGGCGGGCGCCGGGGGATTGGATACGCAGTATTTT.

The chain links TRBV19 to TRBJ1-1, with D uncertain. This CDR3 is built from 13 residues. The germline gives CDR1 LNHDA, CDR2 SQIVND (reference sequence). Trimming pared 8 bases from V and 3 bases from J, leaving 13 bases between. CDR3 coding DNA: TGTGCCAGTGCTAATCCCGGGTACACTGAAGCTTTCTTT. It translates to CASANPGYTEAFF.

This chain connects TRBV2 to TRBJ1-1; D is undetermined. Germline V gives CDR1 SNHLY, CDR2 FYNNEI. CDR3 length equals 13 residues. V dropped 2 bases and J dropped 2 bases, with 6 bases sitting between them. CDR3 loop: CASSEQFNTEAFF. The CDR3, as DNA: TGTGCCAGCAGTGAACAGTTCAACACTGAAGCTTTCTTT.

The chain combines TRBV9 with TRBJ2-1, with 9 bases identical to TRBD1. The CDR3 totals 16 residues. Germline V CDR1 and CDR2: SGDLS, YYNGEE. Trimming cost V 4 bases and J 2 bases; bases outside gene matches: 7. In DNA form, the CDR3 reads TGTGCCAGCAGCCCATCGGGACAGGGCACCTACAATGAGCAGTTCTTC. It is translated as CASSPSGQGTYNEQFF.

The chain has TRBV5-5 and TRBJ2-7, with D possibly being TRBD2 (6 bases). This CDR3 is 15 amino acids long. The germline gives CDR1 SGHKS, CDR2 YYEKEE (reference sequence). Trimming cost V 5 bases and J 0 bases, with 15 bases left between them. CDR3 sequence reads: CASREGPGSSYEQYF. CDR3 nucleotide sequence: TGTGCCAGCAGGGAGGGGCCGGGGAGCTCCTACGAGCAGTACTTC.

The V and J genes are TRBV9 and TRBJ2-5; 10 positions match TRBD2. The germline V gene encodes CDR1 SGDLS and CDR2 YYNGEE. CDR3 length: 16 amino acids. J lost 0 bases, V lost 4 bases, and 6 bases had no gene match. The CDR3 is CASSPQRGGYQETQYF. CDR3 nucleotide sequence: TGTGCCAGCAGCCCGCAGCGGGGGGGGTACCAAGAGACCCAGTACTTC.

In DNA, the CDR3 is TGCGCCAGCAGCTTGGAGGAGGGAGGCTACACCTTC. Amino acid sequence: CASSLEEGGYTF. This sequence joins TRBV5-1 and TRBJ1-2; D is ambiguous. Trimming left V 0 bases short and J 8 bases short, with 8 bases between. Germline values: CDR1 SGHRS, CDR2 YFSETQ. The CDR3 loop spans 12 amino acids.

The chain uses TRBV15 and TRBJ1-2, with TRBD1 as a possible D gene (6 bases). V lost 2 bases and J 1 base, leaving 17 bases between the germline ends. Germline V gene sequence: CDR1 LNHNV, CDR2 YYDKDF (reference sequence). The CDR3 totals 17 residues. The CDR3 region is CATSRIMDSLFNYGYTF. The CDR3 region has the DNA TGTGCCACCAGCAGAATTATGGACAGCTTATTTAACTATGGCTACACCTTC.

The chain carries TRBV5-1 and TRBJ2-5; 10 bases align to TRBD1. With 1 base clipped from V and 3 bases from J, the junction kept 12 bases outside the gene matches. The V gene's germline CDR1 is SGHRS and CDR2 YFSETQ. The CDR3 totals 18 residues. The CDR3 DNA sequence: TGCGCCAGCAGCTTGTTTTTTTCAGTAGGGACAGGGGAAGAGACCCAGTACTTC. As protein: CASSLFFSVGTGEETQYF.

This chain connects TRBV30 to TRBJ1-5, with D possibly TRBD1 on 5 matching bases. Trimming shortened V by 1 base and J by 7 bases, and 14 bases separated the two germline ends. The germline gives CDR1 GTSNPN, CDR2 SVGIG (reference sequence). CDR3 size: 14 residues. The chain's CDR3 is CAWSGSRAGQPQHF. The CDR3 DNA reads as TGTGCCTGGAGTGGAAGCAGGGCTGGGCAGCCCCAGCATTTT.

The rearrangement uses TRBV11-3 and TRBJ2-3, with TRBD1 matching over 8 bases. The CDR3 is 15 residues long. Per the germline V gene, CDR1 is SGHNT and CDR2 is YENEEA. V lost 5 bases, J lost 3 bases, and 7 bases stayed unmatched. CDR3 bases: TGTGCCAGCAGCCCGCGACAGGGGAGGACAGATACGCAGTATTTT. It codes for CASSPRQGRTDTQYF.

This clone was detected ten times or more. This specimen includes other DNA sequences encoding the same CDR3. This chain uses TRBV19 with TRBJ1-5; D unclear. Germline V gene data show CDR1 as LNHDA and CDR2 as SQIVND (reference sequence). This CDR3 has 15 amino acids. Trimming removed 3 bases from V and 0 bases from J, with 9 bases in between. The CDR3 region is CASSIGAYSNQPQHF. The CDR3 DNA sequence: TGTGCCAGTAGTATTGGAGCTTATAGCAATCAGCCCCAGCATTTT. Based on the CDR3 plus reference TRBV19 and TRBJ1-5, the full variable domain is DGGITQSPKYLFRKEGQNVTLSCEQNLNHDAMYWYRQDPGQGLRLIYYSQIVNDFQKGDIAEGYSVSREKKESFPLTVTSAQKNPTAFYLCASSIGAYSNQPQHFGDGTRLSIL.

The gene calls are TRBV9 and TRBJ2-2; D is possibly TRBD2 (6 bases). The germline gives CDR1 SGDLS, CDR2 YYNGEE. Deletions cut 3 bases from V and 2 bases from J, with 14 bases between. The CDR3 loop spans 16 amino acids. The CDR3 region is CASSAQRVLNTGELFF. The CDR3, as DNA: TGTGCCAGCAGCGCCCAGCGGGTCCTCAACACCGGGGAGCTGTTTTTT.

This clone was observed a handful of times. The rearrangement uses TRBV5-1 and TRBJ2-7; TRBD1 aligns across 7 bases. The V gene's germline CDR1 is SGHRS and CDR2 YFSETQ. The CDR3 has 15 amino acids. The V and J ends lost 2 bases and 4 bases, in that order; junction bases with no gene match: 9. This CDR3 reads CASSFIPGQLYEQYF. The CDR3 nucleotides are TGCGCCAGCAGCTTTATCCCGGGACAGCTTTACGAGCAGTACTTC.